These 18 T cell receptor beta chains originate from one sample sequenced in a study of cytomegalovirus exposure and HLA in healthy donors. Data came from immunoSEQ multiplex PCR; TCRdb stores just in-frame clones and leaves some out. The table has some 130,000 clones, 80% to 90% seen once. The sequencing input was PBMCs. The receptors were sampled from a woman younger than 45 in good health and CMV-seronegative.

There are a few counts of this clone. In the same sample, other DNA sequences code for this CDR3. The chain joins TRBV7-9 to TRBJ1-6; tentative D call: TRBD1 (6 bases). Germline CDR1 SEHNR, CDR2 FQNEAQ (reference sequence). Trimming pared 4 bases from V and 4 bases from J, leaving 8 bases between. The CDR3 covers 14 residues. The CDR3 region is CASSSTGYNSPLHF. The DNA of the CDR3 is TGTGCCAGCAGCTCGACAGGTTATAATTCACCCCTCCACTTT.

The chain links TRBV2 to TRBJ1-5; D is undetermined. This CDR3 is 13 amino acids long. V was shortened by 4 bases and J by 1 base, with 5 bases between the two germline ends. CDR1 and CDR2 (germline): SNHLY, FYNNEI. The CDR3 is CASSGESNQPQHF. In DNA, the CDR3 is TGTGCCAGCAGTGGAGAGAGCAATCAGCCCCAGCATTTT. The entire variable domain, with the rest obtained from reference TRBV2 and TRBJ1-5, is as follows: EPEVTQTPSHQVTQMGQEVILRCVPISNHLYFYWYRQILGQKVEFLVSFYNNEISEKSEIFDDQFSVERPDGSNFTLKIRSTKLEDSAMYFCASSGESNQPQHFGDGTRLSIL.

This chain links TRBV11-2 with TRBJ1-6; D is uncertain. V lost 3 bases and J lost 6, with 18 bases in between. There are 17 residues in the CDR3. Germline V gene data show CDR1 as SGHAT and CDR2 as FQNNGV. The DNA of the CDR3 is TGTGCCAGCAGCTTCGACGCGGGCTTCGGTGGTAATTCACCCCTCCACTTT. Translation: CASSFDAGFGGNSPLHF.

The chain couples TRBV2 to TRBJ1-2; D not resolved. CDR3 length: 14 amino acids. The germline CDR1 and CDR2 sequences are SNHLY and FYNNEI. V was pared by 2 bases and J by 7 bases, with 14 bases between. Here the CDR3 DNA reads TGTGCCAGCAGTGAAAAGGCAGGTCGGCTTGGCTACACCTTC. It yields the protein CASSEKAGRLGYTF.

This clone was counted a single time. The chain uses TRBV5-1 and TRBJ2-3; perhaps TRBD2 as D (6 bases). CDR1 SGHRS and CDR2 YFSETQ come from the germline V gene. Deletions cut 4 bases from V and 2 bases from J, with 14 bases between. The CDR3 extends over 15 amino acids. CDR3 nucleotides: TGCGCCAGCAGCGAAACGGGACTTTCCACAGATACGCAGTATTTT. Its protein is CASSETGLSTDTQYF.

This clone was recorded only once. The chain is built from TRBV7-2 and TRBJ2-3, with TRBD2 as a possible D gene (6 bases). Germline-derived CDR1 and CDR2 are SGHTA and FQGNSA. V was cut by 3 bases and J by 0 bases, with 10 bases left in between. The CDR3 sequence is 15 residues long. CDR3 amino acids: CASSLDGTSTDTQYF. The CDR3 region has the DNA TGTGCCAGCAGCTTGGATGGGACTAGCACAGATACGCAGTATTTT. The complete variable domain, with remaining parts taken from reference TRBV7-2 and TRBJ2-3, reads GAGVSQSPSNKVTEKGKDVELRCDPISGHTALYWYRQSLGQGLEFLIYFQGNSAPDKSGLPSDRFSAERTGGSVSTLTIQRTQQEDSAVYLCASSLDGTSTDTQYFGPGTRLTVL.

The chain has TRBV7-2 and TRBJ1-2, with 8 bases fitting TRBD1. Germline trimming cut 5 bases from V and 6 bases from J; bases unmatched to any gene: 8. From germline, CDR1 is SGHTA and CDR2 FQGNSA. The CDR3 loop spans 14 amino acids. The CDR3 bases are TGTGCCAGCAGCCCCCGGGACAGGATACATGGCTACACCTTC. It encodes CASSPRDRIHGYTF.

Concerning this clone: This may come from a read error, since a much larger clone is one base off. The identical CDR3 is also encoded by other nucleotide sequences in the sample. This chain connects TRBV7-2 to TRBJ2-7; 8 bases map to TRBD1. The germline V gene has CDR1 SGHTA and CDR2 FQGNSA. With V trimmed by 6 bases and J by 4 bases, 11 bases remained unmatched. The CDR3 loop spans 15 amino acids. CDR3 coding DNA: TGTGCCAGCAGATACCGGGACAGGAGCTCTTACGAGCAGTACTTC. This translates into CASRYRDRSSYEQYF. The variable domain in full, completed from reference TRBV7-2 and TRBJ2-7, reads GAGVSQSPSNKVTEKGKDVELRCDPISGHTALYWYRQSLGQGLEFLIYFQGNSAPDKSGLPSDRFSAERTGGSVSTLTIQRTQQEDSAVYLCASRYRDRSSYEQYFGPGTRLTVT.

J is TRBJ1-1 and V is TRBV13; the D is unclear. The CDR3 spans 17 residues. Looked up from germline, CDR1 is PRHDT and CDR2 is FYEKMQ (reference sequence). V lost 4 bases and J 4 bases, leaving 22 bases between the germline ends. CDR3 loop: CASSSLWRVRSRTEAFF. The CDR3 bases are TGTGCCAGCAGCTCCCTTTGGCGGGTCAGGTCCCGCACTGAAGCTTTCTTT.

The rearrangement uses TRBV28 and TRBJ1-2; D gene uncertain. Trimming pared 10 bases from V and 3 bases from J, leaving 12 bases between. This CDR3 has 12 amino acids. CDR1 and CDR2 (germline): MDHEN, SYDVKM. In DNA form, the CDR3 reads TGTGCCACCAACAGACAAGACTATGGCTACACCTTC. Translation gives CATNRQDYGYTF.

This clone was detected once. The genes are TRBV29-1 and TRBJ2-7, with 7 positions matching TRBD1. The CDR3 contains 14 residues. The germline V gene encodes CDR1 SQVTM and CDR2 ANQGSEA. Trimming took 3 bases from V and 5 from J; bases not matched to a gene: 10. CDR3 DNA: TGCAGCGTTGATATTGCAGGGGGTTATAACGAGCAGTACTTC. Its translation is CSVDIAGGYNEQYF.

The chain couples TRBV2 to TRBJ2-1; 10 positions match TRBD1. The CDR3 covers 15 residues. V lost 6 bases and J lost 3; bases outside the gene matches: 5. CDR1 SNHLY and CDR2 FYNNEI come from the germline V gene. The CDR3 DNA reads as TGTGCCAGCAGGACGGGGACAGGGGTCTACAATGAGCAGTTCTTC. This gives the protein CASRTGTGVYNEQFF.

The J gene is TRBJ2-5, the V gene TRBV19; 7 nucleotides line up with TRBD1. Germline-derived CDR1 and CDR2 are LNHDA and SQIVND (reference sequence). J lost 4 bases, V lost 5 bases, and 7 bases had no gene match. This CDR3 contains 14 residues. CDR3 coding DNA: TGTGCCAGTAGTGATAACAGGGGTGGAGAGACCCAGTACTTC. This sequence encodes CASSDNRGGETQYF.

This sequence joins TRBV5-6 and TRBJ2-5; possibly TRBD2 for D (6 bases). The V end was cut by 3 bases, the J end by 0 bases, with 21 bases between. Germline loops: CDR1 SGHDT, CDR2 YYEEEE. The CDR3 runs to 18 residues. The CDR3 DNA sequence: TGTGCCAGCAGCTCGATACTAGCAAAAGGAGGGTACCAAGAGACCCAGTACTTC. It codes for CASSSILAKGGYQETQYF. Looking up the rest from reference TRBV5-6 and TRBJ2-5 gives the full variable domain: DAGVTQSPTHLIKTRGQQVTLRCSPKSGHDTVSWYQQALGQGPQFIFQYYEEEERQRGNFPDRFSGHQFPNYSSELNVNALLLGDSALYLCASSSILAKGGYQETQYFGPGTRLLVL.

The chain carries TRBV7-2 and TRBJ2-7; 9 bases align to TRBD1. The V and J ends lost 5 bases and 3 bases, in that order; junction bases with no gene match: 8. This CDR3 region has 15 residues. The germline V gene has CDR1 SGHTA and CDR2 FQGNSA. CDR3 amino acids: CASSPTGQGNYEQYF. CDR3 DNA: TGTGCCAGCAGCCCCACAGGACAGGGGAACTACGAGCAGTACTTC. The full variable domain, rest sourced from reference TRBV7-2 and TRBJ2-7, is GAGVSQSPSNKVTEKGKDVELRCDPISGHTALYWYRQSLGQGLEFLIYFQGNSAPDKSGLPSDRFSAERTGGSVSTLTIQRTQQEDSAVYLCASSPTGQGNYEQYFGPGTRLTVT.

The rearrangement joins TRBV27 to TRBJ1-6; 7 nucleotides match TRBD1. The junction had 3 bases not matched to a gene; V was cut back by 3 bases and J by 1 base. The CDR3 consists of 16 residues. CDR1 is MNHEY and CDR2 is SMNVEV in the germline V gene (reference sequence). CDR3 bases: TGTGCCAGCAGTTTCGCAGGGGGATCCTATAATTCACCCCTCCACTTT. Translated, it gives CASSFAGGSYNSPLHF.

V is TRBV18 and J is TRBJ2-3, with TRBD2 matching over 11 bases. The CDR3 loop spans 17 amino acids. Germline CDR1 KGHSH, CDR2 LQKENI. Trimming at V came to 1 base and at J to 2 bases, leaving 5 bases not matched to a gene. CDR3 region: CASSPQASGGNTDTQYF. As DNA, the CDR3 is TGTGCCAGCTCACCACAGGCTAGCGGGGGGAACACAGATACGCAGTATTTT.

The chain recombines TRBV7-2 with TRBJ2-1; 7 bases fit TRBD2. V gave up 5 bases and J gave up 11 bases; unmatched junction bases: 9. The CDR3 has 13 amino acids. Per the germline V gene, CDR1 is SGHTA and CDR2 is FQGNSA. CDR3 sequence reads: CASSPRAGPQQFF. CDR3 sequence (DNA): TGTGCCAGCAGCCCGCGAGCGGGACCGCAGCAGTTCTTC.